This entry concerns a single T cell receptor beta chain. What it binds is not known. The sample originates from a study of T cell repertoires and HLA-DP antigens. The PCR primers covered 54 TRBV and 13 TRBJ segments. Libraries were prepared by immunoSEQ multiplex PCR; TCRdb keeps only in-frame clonotypes and omits some of them. The sample records approximately 100,000 clones, roughly 86% being singletons. The study, taken as a whole, reports: Total CD4+ responders were stimulated by HeLa antigen-presenting cells. No separate analysis of naive versus memory CD4+ cells was done.

Untouched CD4+ T cells were isolated by negative selection, averaging about 98% purity. This TCR came from a man over 45 in good health and CMV-seronegative. Specimen: CD4+ T cells from PBMCs.

The CDR3 loop is CASSLIRTGKKNSNQPQHF. The CDR3 nucleotides read TGTGCCAGCAGCTTAATCCGGACAGGAAAGAAGAATAGCAATCAGCCCCAGCATTTT. This chain joins TRBV7-9 and TRBJ1-5, with 7 nucleotides matching TRBD1. CDR3 length equals 19 residues. Trimming cost V 2 bases and J 0 bases; bases outside gene matches: 13. Looked up from germline, CDR1 is SEHNR and CDR2 is FQNEAQ (reference sequence).